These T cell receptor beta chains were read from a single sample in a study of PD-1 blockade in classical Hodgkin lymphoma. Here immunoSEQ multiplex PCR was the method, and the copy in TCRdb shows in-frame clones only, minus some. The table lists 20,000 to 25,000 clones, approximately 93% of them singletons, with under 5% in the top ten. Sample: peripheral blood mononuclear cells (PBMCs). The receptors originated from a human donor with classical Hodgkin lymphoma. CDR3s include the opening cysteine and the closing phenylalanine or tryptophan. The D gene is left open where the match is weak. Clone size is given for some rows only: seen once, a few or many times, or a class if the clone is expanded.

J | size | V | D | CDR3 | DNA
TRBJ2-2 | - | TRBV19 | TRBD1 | CASSITGGTTGELFF | TGTGCCAGTAGTATAACAGGGGGAACAACCGGGGAGCTGTTTTTT
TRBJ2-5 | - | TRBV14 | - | CASSQDWEETQYF | TGTGCCAGCAGCCAAGATTGGGAGGAGACCCAGTACTTC
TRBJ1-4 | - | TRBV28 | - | CASSPYLGEKLFF | TGTGCCAGCAGTCCTTACCTGGGTGAAAAACTGTTTTTT
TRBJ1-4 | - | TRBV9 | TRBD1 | CASSRAGTGHEKLFF | TGTGCCAGCAGCCGGGCCGGGACAGGGCATGAAAAACTGTTTTTT
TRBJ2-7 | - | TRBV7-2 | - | CASSLAGGIRQTIYEQYF | TGTGCCAGCAGCTTAGCAGGGGGGATCCGACAGACCATTTACGAGCAGTACTTC
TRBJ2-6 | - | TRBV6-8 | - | CASSYTGPGANVLTF | TGTGCCAGCAGCTACACAGGGCCTGGGGCCAACGTCCTGACTTTC
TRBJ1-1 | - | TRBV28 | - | CASGMSGVTEAFF | TGTGCCAGCGGTATGAGTGGGGTCACTGAAGCTTTCTTT
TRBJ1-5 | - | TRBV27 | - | CASSLMGSYNQPQHF | TGTGCCAGCAGTTTAATGGGCAGCTATAATCAGCCCCAGCATTTT
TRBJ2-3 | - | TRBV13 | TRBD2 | CASSLSLAGGPGDTQYF | TGTGCCAGCAGCTTATCCCTAGCGGGAGGGCCAGGAGATACGCAGTATTTT
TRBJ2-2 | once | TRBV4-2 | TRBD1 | CASSQDRGQGATGELFF | TGTGCCAGCAGCCAAGATCGCGGACAGGGGGCAACCGGGGAGCTGTTTTTT
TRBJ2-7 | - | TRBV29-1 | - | CSVSRAGESSYEQYF | TGCAGCGTTAGCAGGGCCGGGGAGAGCTCCTACGAGCAGTACTTC
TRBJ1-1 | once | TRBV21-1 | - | CASSADWRGQDTEAFF | TGTGCCAGCAGCGCCGATTGGAGGGGGCAGGACACTGAAGCTTTCTTT
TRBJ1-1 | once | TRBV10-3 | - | CAISESQSAGYTAEAFF | TGTGCCATCAGTGAGTCTCAGTCGGCAGGGTATACGGCTGAAGCTTTCTTT
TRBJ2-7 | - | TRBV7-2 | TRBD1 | CASSLDRGKNDEQYF | TGTGCCAGCAGCTTAGACAGGGGGAAAAACGACGAGCAGTACTTC
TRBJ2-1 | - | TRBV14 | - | CASSQFGGQGGYNEQFF | TGTGCCAGCAGCCAGTTCGGGGGGCAGGGGGGCTACAATGAGCAGTTCTTC
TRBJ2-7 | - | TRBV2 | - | CASSGRNRPGRGSYEQYF | TGTGCCAGCAGTGGCAGGAATCGGCCAGGAAGGGGCTCCTACGAGCAGTACTTC
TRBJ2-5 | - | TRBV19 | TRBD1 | CASKQGQETQYF | TGTGCCAGTAAACAGGGGCAAGAGACCCAGTACTTC
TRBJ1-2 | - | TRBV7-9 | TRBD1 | CASSLKIGGTGWDYGYTF | TGTGCCAGCAGCTTAAAAATTGGCGGGACAGGTTGGGACTATGGCTACACCTTC
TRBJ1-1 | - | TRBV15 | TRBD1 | CATSREGTGGSEAFF | TGTGCCACCAGCAGAGAGGGGACAGGGGGCTCTGAAGCTTTCTTT
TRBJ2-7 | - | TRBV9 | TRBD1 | CASSVTGGRGEQYF | TGTGCCAGCAGCGTCACAGGGGGCCGGGGCGAGCAGTACTTC
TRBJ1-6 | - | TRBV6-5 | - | CASSYSGEGSPLHF | TGTGCCAGCAGTTACTCGGGGGAAGGTTCACCCCTCCACTTT
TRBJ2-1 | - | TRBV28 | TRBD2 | CASSYGSGGGWEQFF | TGTGCCAGCAGTTACGGCAGCGGGGGAGGCTGGGAGCAGTTCTTC
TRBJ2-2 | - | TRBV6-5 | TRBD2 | CASGLAGVYTGELFF | TGTGCCAGCGGACTAGCGGGAGTATACACCGGGGAGCTGTTTTTT
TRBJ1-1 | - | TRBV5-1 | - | CASTQYMNTEAFF | TGCGCCAGCACCCAATATATGAACACTGAAGCTTTCTTT
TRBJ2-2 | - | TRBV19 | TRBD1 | CASISRGRRNTGELFF | TGTGCCAGTATCAGCAGGGGGCGTAGAAACACCGGGGAGCTGTTTTTT
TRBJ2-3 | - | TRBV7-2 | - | CASREIGTDTQYF | TGTGCCAGCCGGGAGATCGGCACAGATACGCAGTATTTT
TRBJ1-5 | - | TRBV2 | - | CASSSDSNQPQHF | TGTGCCAGCAGCTCAGACAGCAATCAGCCCCAGCATTTT
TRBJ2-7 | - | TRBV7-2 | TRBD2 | CASSWGGRMYEQYF | TGTGCCAGCAGCTGGGGGGGACGGATGTACGAGCAGTACTTC
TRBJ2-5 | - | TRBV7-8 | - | CASSHPTGDFFSETQYF | TGTGCCAGCAGCCACCCGACCGGCGATTTCTTTTCGGAGACCCAGTACTTC
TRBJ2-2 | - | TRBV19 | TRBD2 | CASSTPGRTGELFF | TGTGCCAGTAGTACCCCCGGGAGGACCGGGGAGCTGTTTTTT
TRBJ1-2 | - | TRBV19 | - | CASSSPPAAAGYTF | TGTGCCAGTAGTTCCCCCCCCGCCGCCGCCGGCTACACCTTC
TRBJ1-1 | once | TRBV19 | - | CASSIFFRGLTEAFF | TGTGCCAGTAGTATTTTTTTTCGGGGGCTCACTGAAGCTTTCTTT
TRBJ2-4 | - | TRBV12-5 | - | CASGLVPHRENIQYF | TGTGCTAGTGGTTTGGTTCCCCATAGGGAAAACATTCAGTACTTC
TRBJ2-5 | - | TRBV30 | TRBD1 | CAWNDRVGETQYF | TGTGCCTGGAATGACAGGGTGGGAGAGACCCAGTACTTC
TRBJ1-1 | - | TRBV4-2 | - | CASSQEPRMNTEAFF | TGTGCCAGCAGCCAAGAGCCGAGGATGAACACTGAAGCTTTCTTT
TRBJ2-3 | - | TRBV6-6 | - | CASRPDRATDTQYF | TGTGCCAGCAGGCCCGACAGAGCCACAGATACGCAGTATTTT
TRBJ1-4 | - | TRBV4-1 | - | CASSHGQGGEKLFF | TGCGCCAGCAGCCACGGGCAGGGTGGTGAAAAACTGTTTTTT
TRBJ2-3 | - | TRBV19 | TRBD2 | CASQTGLAPSDTQYF | TGTGCCAGTCAGACGGGACTAGCTCCGTCAGATACGCAGTATTTT
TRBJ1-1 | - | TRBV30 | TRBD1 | CAWSDRGDTEAFF | TGTGCCTGGAGTGACAGGGGGGACACTGAAGCTTTCTTT
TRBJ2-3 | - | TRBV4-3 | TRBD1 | CASSQRTGVDTQYF | TGCGCCAGCAGCCAACGGACAGGGGTAGATACGCAGTATTTT
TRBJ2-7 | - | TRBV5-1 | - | CASSSRTASYEQYF | TGCGCCAGCAGCTCGAGGACAGCGTCCTACGAGCAGTACTTC
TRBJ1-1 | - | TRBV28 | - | CASSLPARGWEAFF | TGTGCCAGCAGTCTCCCCGCCCGCGGTTGGGAAGCTTTCTTT
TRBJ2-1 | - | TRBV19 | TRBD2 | CASSRSGTSVYNEQFF | TGTGCCAGTAGTAGATCCGGGACTAGCGTTTACAATGAGCAGTTCTTC
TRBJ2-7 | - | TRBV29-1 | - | CSAYRDYEQYF | TGCAGCGCGTACAGGGACTACGAGCAGTACTTC
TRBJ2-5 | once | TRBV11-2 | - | CASRLRAAAGETQYF | TGTGCCAGCAGACTCAGGGCAGCGGCGGGGGAGACCCAGTACTTC
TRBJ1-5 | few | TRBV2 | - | CASSEAMPNQPQHF | TGTGCCAGCAGTGAGGCCATGCCGAATCAGCCCCAGCATTTT
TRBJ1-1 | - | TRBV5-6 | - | CASSPMRDTNEAFF | TGTGCCAGCAGCCCGATGAGGGACACCAATGAAGCTTTCTTT
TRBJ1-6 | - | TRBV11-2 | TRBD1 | CASSRSGGSYNSPLHF | TGTGCCAGCAGCCGATCAGGGGGATCCTATAATTCACCCCTCCACTTT
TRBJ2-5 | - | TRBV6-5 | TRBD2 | CASSQIAGRETQYF | TGTGCCAGCAGCCAGATAGCGGGAAGGGAGACCCAGTACTTC
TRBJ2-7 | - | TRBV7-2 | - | CASSPVLGVLSYEQYF | TGTGCCAGCAGCCCAGTACTGGGGGTACTTTCCTACGAGCAGTACTTC